This T cell receptor (beta chain) stems from a study of human T cells and chemical hapten exposure. For the study at large: Small volume differences among pooled libraries mainly caused per-sample TCR yield variation.

Time point: healthy volunteer bleed at 2 weeks. Unfractionated whole blood was the source of the extracted total RNA. Unique molecular identifiers were attached to individual cDNA molecules within the library. In the original workflow: Per-sample TCR counts ranged from 23,224 to 690,600, median 95,638. MiXCR was run by TCRdb on the RACE reads, yielding one entry per CDR3 protein. TCRdb's processing, not the authors', yielded these V and J calls. Altogether about 31,000 distinct CDR3 sequences are present, nearly 7.5% being singletons, with the ten largest covering 9.9%. This clonotype showed up many times. As yet, its antigen is unknown. V was clipped by 7 bases and J by 1 base; unmatched bases: 9. The germline V gene has CDR1 DFQATT and CDR2 SNEGSKA (reference sequence). The CDR3 runs to 15 residues. Study-wide results and limits: Following DPC sensitization, TCRs present above 1 in 1000 frequency showed no change.

Material: whole blood. The chain joins TRBV20-1 to TRBJ2-5; the match to TRBD2 covers 10 bases. The sequence came from a human donor in good health. Some clones in this sample may be carry-over from other donors' samples. CDR3 bases: TGCAGTGTACCTCTAGCGGGGGACCTCCAAGAGACCCAGTACTTC. Translated: CSVPLAGDLQETQYF.